Listed here are 14 T cell receptor beta chains from one sample, sequenced in a study of radiotherapy plus CTLA-4 blockade in lung cancer. Profiled with immunoSEQ multiplex PCR; TCRdb holds only in-frame clones, not every one. The sample gives 90,000 to 150,000 clones, about four fifths of which show up once; roughly 5.3% is in the top ten. This sample comprised peripheral blood, obtained from a patient treated with radiotherapy plus ipilimumab. Receptor source: a human donor with non-small cell lung cancer who had a partial response to radiotherapy plus ipilimumab.

The gene calls are TRBV6-1 and TRBJ1-1; no definite D call. This CDR3 spans 15 amino acids. CDR1 is MNHNS and CDR2 is SASEGT in the germline V gene. The ends were cut back, 2 bases at V and 1 base at J, with 11 bases in the middle. DNA of the CDR3: TGTGCCAGCAGTGAATACTTTGTCGGGAACACTGAAGCTTTCTTT. This translates into CASSEYFVGNTEAFF.

The chain carries TRBV11-2 and TRBJ2-1; possibly TRBD2 for D (6 bases). Trimming took 0 bases from V and 14 from J, leaving 14 bases between them. The CDR3 is made up of 13 amino acids. Germline V lookup: CDR1 SGHAT, CDR2 FQNNGV. The CDR3 region has the DNA TGTGCCAGCAGCTTAGAGGCGGGCGGGGCAGAGTTCTTC. This sequence encodes CASSLEAGGAEFF.

Only a few counts were recorded for this clone. The chain combines TRBV5-1 with TRBJ1-2; weak D call: TRBD1 (6 bases). Germline values: CDR1 SGHRS, CDR2 YFSETQ. The CDR3 spans 16 residues. With 5 bases removed from V and 7 bases from J, the gap between germline ends came to 24 bases. The CDR3 sequence: CASSPTGNRLNGGYTF. The CDR3 DNA follows: TGCGCCAGCAGTCCAACAGGGAACCGGCTAAATGGTGGCTACACCTTC.

The chain has TRBV27 and TRBJ2-7, with 11 bases that match TRBD1. Unmatched junction bases numbered 6, after V lost 8 bases and J lost 6 bases. This CDR3 contains 13 residues. Germline-derived CDR1 and CDR2 are MNHEY and SMNVEV (reference sequence). The CDR3 DNA sequence: TGTGCCAGCGGACAGGGGGCGCGGGGCGAGCAGTACTTC. It codes for CASGQGARGEQYF.

The chain is built from TRBV9 and TRBJ2-3, with D uncertain. CDR3 length: 16 amino acids. Trimming pared 3 bases from V and 4 bases from J, leaving 18 bases between. Germline V gene data show CDR1 as SGDLS and CDR2 as YYNGEE. CDR3 protein: CASSAGSSLVADTQYF. As DNA, the CDR3 is TGTGCCAGCAGCGCCGGTAGTTCATTAGTCGCAGATACGCAGTATTTT.

As DNA, the CDR3 is TGCGCCAGCTACCCGAACCGTAATAGCGGGCACTCCTACAATGAGCAGTTCTTC. This translates into CASYPNRNSGHSYNEQFF. The genes are TRBV10-2 and TRBJ2-1, with TRBD2 identical over 7 bases. The trim removed 8 bases at V and 0 bases at J, leaving 16 bases unmatched. Germline V gene lookup returns CDR1 WSHSY and CDR2 SAAADI. This CDR3 spans 18 amino acids.

On this clone: A junction end diverges from the germline sequence, so it may reflect a read error. V is TRBV27 and J is TRBJ1-1; no clear D gene. This CDR3 has 14 residues. Germline V lookup: CDR1 MNHEY, CDR2 SMNVEV (reference sequence). The CDR3 is CASSISAGYTEAFF. The CDR3 coding sequence is TGTGCCAGCAGTATATCCGCGGGGTACACTGAAGCTTTCTTT.

The chain has TRBV2 and TRBJ1-1, with D possibly matching TRBD1 (5 bases). Per germline, CDR1 SNHLY and CDR2 FYNNEI. Trimming stripped 0 bases from V and 7 bases from J, with 12 bases between. The CDR3 runs to 14 residues. The CDR3 reads CASSEAGREGEAFF. The DNA for the CDR3 is TGTGCCAGCAGTGAAGCGGGCAGGGAGGGTGAAGCTTTCTTT.

This clone has a handful of counts. This sequence joins TRBV2 and TRBJ2-5; D uncertain. The germline V gene encodes CDR1 SNHLY and CDR2 FYNNEI. Trimming shortened V by 4 bases and J by 3 bases, and 6 bases separated the two germline ends. This CDR3 region has 12 residues. CDR3 bases: TGTGCCAGCAGTGGGCTGAAAGAGACCCAGTACTTC. Translated, it gives CASSGLKETQYF.

This clone was counted a few times. The V and J genes are TRBV4-1 and TRBJ2-2, with D perhaps TRBD2 (6 bases). Germline V lookup: CDR1 MGHRA, CDR2 YSYEKL. This CDR3 contains 20 residues. V lost 3 bases, J lost 0 bases, and 23 bases lay in between. In nucleotides, the CDR3 is TGCGCCAGCAGCCAGCCGGGAGAAAGCGGACTGCGAGCGAACACCGGGGAGCTGTTTTTT. As protein: CASSQPGESGLRANTGELFF.

This clone was recorded once. This chain uses TRBV6-5 with TRBJ1-1; 8 bases agree with TRBD1. This CDR3 spans 15 amino acids. The V gene's germline CDR1 is MNHEY and CDR2 SVGAGI. V was clipped by 0 bases and J by 4 bases; unmatched bases: 4. The CDR3, as DNA: TGTGCCAGCAGTTACTCGACAGGGGTACGCACTGAAGCTTTCTTT. This gives the protein CASSYSTGVRTEAFF.

The chain couples TRBV7-9 to TRBJ1-1; D unclear. The germline V gene encodes CDR1 SEHNR and CDR2 FQNEAQ (reference sequence). Trimming took off 5 bases at V and 8 bases at J, with 18 bases between the two ends. This CDR3 spans 14 amino acids. CDR3 in DNA: TGTGCCAGCAGCCCGTCTCCGGGAGCGACGGAAGCTTTCTTT. Translation: CASSPSPGATEAFF. The full variable domain, its missing parts supplied by reference TRBV7-9 and TRBJ1-1, is DTGVSQNPRHKITKRGQNVTFRCDPISEHNRLYWYRQTLGQGPEFLTYFQNEAQLEKSRLLSDRFSAERPKGSFSTLEIQRTEQGDSAMYLCASSPSPGATEAFFGQGTRLTVV.

This clone was recorded only once. This chain connects TRBV4-1 to TRBJ2-6, with 7 nucleotides matching TRBD1. The CDR3 is 17 residues long. V shed 0 bases, J shed 4 bases, and the junction held 6 bases outside the gene matches. The germline V gene has CDR1 MGHRA and CDR2 YSYEKL. The CDR3 reads CASSQEWTGQGANVLTF. Written as DNA, the CDR3 is TGCGCCAGCAGCCAAGAATGGACAGGTCAGGGGGCCAACGTCCTGACTTTC.

This sequence joins TRBV30 and TRBJ1-6; TRBD1 agrees at 7 bases. CDR3 length equals 15 residues. Germline V CDR1 and CDR2: GTSNPN, SVGIG (reference sequence). After removal of 1 base from V and 5 bases from J, the junction contained 5 bases not matched to a gene. The CDR3 spells CAWSDGQGDNSPLHF. The CDR3 region has the DNA TGTGCCTGGAGTGATGGGCAGGGGGATAATTCACCCCTCCACTTT.